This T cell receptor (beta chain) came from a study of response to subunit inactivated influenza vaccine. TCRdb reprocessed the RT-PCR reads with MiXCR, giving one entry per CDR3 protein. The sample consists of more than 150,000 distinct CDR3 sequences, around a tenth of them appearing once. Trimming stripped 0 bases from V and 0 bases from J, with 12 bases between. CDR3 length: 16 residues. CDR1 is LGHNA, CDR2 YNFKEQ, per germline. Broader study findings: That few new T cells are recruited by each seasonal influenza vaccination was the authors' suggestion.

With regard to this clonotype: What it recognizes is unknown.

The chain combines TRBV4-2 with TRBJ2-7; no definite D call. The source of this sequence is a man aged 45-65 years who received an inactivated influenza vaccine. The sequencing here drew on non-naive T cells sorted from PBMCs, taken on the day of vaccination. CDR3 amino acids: CASSQDAGGFSYEQYF. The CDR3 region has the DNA TGTGCCAGCAGCCAAGATGCTGGCGGTTTCTCCTACGAGCAGTACTTC.